A selection of T cell receptor beta chains follows, all from one sample in a study of beta chain features in type 1 diabetes. Repertoires were generated with immunoSEQ multiplex PCR, while TCRdb's copy carries only in-frame clones and drops some. Seen here are roughly 500,000 clones, 25% to 35% observed once, and the top ten hold about 0.065%. Sample: naive CD4+ T cells from blood. These receptors were collected from a man younger than 35 in good health. The CDR3 runs from the conserved cysteine through the conserved F or W. D genes are given only for firm matches. Clone size is given for some rows only: seen once, a few or many times, or a class if the clone is expanded.

>12|-|many|TRBV30|TRBJ1-2
CAWSPQGDGYTF
TGTGCCTGGAGTCCCCAGGGTGATGGCTACACCTTC
>12|-|-|TRBV9|TRBJ1-5
CASSDEAQPQHF
TGTGCCAGCAGCGACGAGGCTCAGCCCCAGCATTTT
>15|TRBD1|-|TRBV30|TRBJ2-1
CAWSVGQGEYNEQFF
TGTGCCTGGAGTGTTGGTCAGGGGGAATACAATGAGCAGTTCTTC
>16|-|-|TRBV25-1|TRBJ2-1
CASSATTPRSYNEQFF
TGTGCCAGCAGTGCGACTACTCCCCGCTCCTACAATGAGCAGTTCTTC
>13|-|-|TRBV5-4|TRBJ2-7
CASSLVFHNEQYF
TGTGCCAGCAGCTTGGTGTTTCATAACGAGCAGTACTTC
>14|-|-|TRBV30|TRBJ1-4
CAWSLGRGNEKLFF
TGTGCCTGGAGTTTAGGAAGGGGAAATGAAAAACTGTTTTTT
>12|-|few|TRBV30|TRBJ1-2
CAWSVGGGSYTF
TGTGCCTGGAGTGTCGGGGGAGGAAGCTACACCTTC
>16|TRBD2|few|TRBV2|TRBJ2-3
CASTPGLAPRTDTQYF
TGTGCCAGCACCCCGGGACTAGCGCCCCGCACAGATACGCAGTATTTT
>15|-|once|TRBV5-1|TRBJ2-7
CASRLGGQGTYEQYF
TGCGCCAGCCGCCTAGGGGGGCAAGGGACCTACGAGCAGTACTTC
>17|-|few|TRBV7-9|TRBJ1-5
CASSLSGGSGVSQPQHF
TGTGCCAGCAGCTTATCGGGAGGGTCTGGGGTGAGTCAGCCCCAGCATTTT